What follows are 6 T cell receptor beta chains derived from one specimen sequenced in a study of T cell responses to AZD1222 COVID-19 vaccine (dated by TCRdb to about 2021). What the time point label conveys for this sample: baseline before first vaccination. The library came from the immunoSEQ multiplex PCR assay. Not all clones reach the TCRdb copy of this immuneACCESS table, which keeps in-frame sequences only. Checked studies attribute under half of the gap to unresolved V genes and leave the rest unexplained. This sample gives under 170,000 clones in total; about 93% of them show up just once. The ten largest clones take up around 1.3% of the sample. The sequencing used peripheral blood, collected on day 0 of AZD1222 vaccination. The source is an adult in good health.

The J gene is TRBJ1-5, the V gene TRBV6-1; D is perhaps TRBD1 (6 bases). The CDR3 runs to 15 residues. From germline, CDR1 is MNHNS and CDR2 SASEGT. V was shortened by 0 bases and J by 7 bases, with 13 bases between the two germline ends. The CDR3 DNA reads TGTGCCAGCAGTGAAGCTTCCGGGGGCTCGCAGCCCCAGCATTTT. Amino acid sequence: CASSEASGGSQPQHF.

This chain connects TRBV7-3 to TRBJ2-2; D gene uncertain. Trimming took off 2 bases at V and 1 base at J, with 2 bases between the two ends. The CDR3 loop spans 13 amino acids. From germline, CDR1 is SGHTA and CDR2 FQGTGA. CDR3 sequence reads: CASSLENTGELFF. The CDR3, as DNA: TGTGCCAGCAGCTTAGAGAACACCGGGGAGCTGTTTTTT.

V gene TRBV5-1 combines with J gene TRBJ1-1, with 7 positions matching TRBD1. Looked up from germline, CDR1 is SGHRS and CDR2 is YFSETQ. The CDR3 is 13 residues long. Trimming at V came to 4 bases and at J to 3 bases, leaving 3 bases not matched to a gene. The CDR3 region is CASSRDSYTEAFF. CDR3 DNA sequence: TGCGCCAGCAGCCGGGACAGCTACACTGAAGCTTTCTTT.

The chain links TRBV6-5 to TRBJ1-6, with D unclear. This CDR3 comprises 13 residues. V lost 5 bases to trimming and J lost 8 bases, with 10 bases between them. Germline V gene sequence: CDR1 MNHEY, CDR2 SVGAGI. The CDR3 reads CASSPSGYSPLHF. CDR3 bases: TGTGCCAGCAGTCCCTCAGGATATTCACCCCTCCACTTT.

V is TRBV5-1 and J is TRBJ1-3, with D perhaps matching TRBD1 (6 bases). This CDR3 spans 17 amino acids. Deletions cut 3 bases from V and 0 bases from J, with 16 bases between. Per germline, CDR1 SGHRS and CDR2 YFSETQ. DNA of the CDR3: TGCGCCAGCAGCTCTACGGACAGTTACCTCTCTGGAAACACCATATATTTT. Translation: CASSSTDSYLSGNTIYF.

V and J are TRBV19 and TRBJ1-2; D is perhaps TRBD1 (5 bases). Trimming left V 5 bases short and J 4 bases short, with 14 bases between. This CDR3 spans 14 amino acids. CDR1 and CDR2 (germline): LNHDA, SQIVND (reference sequence). The chain's CDR3 is CASSPSGTVYGYTF. The CDR3 DNA follows: TGTGCCAGTAGTCCATCCGGGACGGTCTATGGCTACACCTTC.